This T cell receptor (beta chain) is from a study of regulatory T cells in long-lasting Graves disease. Overall study: To qualify as persistent, Graves' disease required over 5 years of antithyroid drugs with positive TSH receptor antibodies.

Overall study findings and caveats: Persistent disease preferred TRBV28, TRBJ1-2 and TRBJ2-5. Those with persistent Graves' had less TCR diversity than newly diagnosed patients. Persistent patients had more shared public clonotypes (under 3,000) than new patients (about 900).

Building the TCR beta libraries relied on iRepertoire HTBI primers, and CDR3 regions underwent Arm-PCR. TCRdb reprocessed the multiplex PCR reads via MiXCR and lists one record per CDR3 protein. Altogether some 470,000 distinct CDR3 sequences are present, roughly 21% being singletons, with the ten largest covering roughly 6.9%. A word on this clonotype: Its antigen is not identified.

CDR1 and CDR2 from the germline V gene are MGHRA and YSYEKL. Trimming left V 3 bases short and J 2 bases short, with 14 bases between. The CDR3 spans 15 residues. As to time point: persistent/refractory GD, antithyroid drugs over 5 years with positive TRAb. Following extraction of RNA from PBMCs, that RNA was used to make the TCR library. This sample comprised peripheral blood mononuclear cells (PBMCs), obtained when the disease was refractory, from a patient treated with antithyroid drugs. This clonotype was sampled from a female donor with Graves disease. J is TRBJ2-7 and V is TRBV4-1; the D gene could be TRBD1 or TRBD2 (5 bases each). The CDR3 DNA reads TGCGCCAGCAGCCACCTCACCGGGACCACCTACGAGCAGTACTTC. It specifies CASSHLTGTTYEQYF.